Reported below is one TCR beta chain. Its specific antigen is unknown. No much larger clone exists at a distance of one base, and base qualities are not known. In the paper's terms, the time point label means: baseline before first vaccination. Samples from vaccinated people were obtained from the UK trials COV001 and COV002, which included a single-blind randomized controlled phase 2/3 trial of AZD1222 (ChAdOx1 nCoV-19) in healthy adults. For TCRbeta chain sequencing, PBMC samples from trial participants were taken at day 0 and at day 28 after the second dose. The CDR3 regions of human TCRbeta chains were analyzed by immunosequencing. The paper's processing steps were these. TCRs in the repertoires were matched against a reference library of SARS-CoV-2-specific TCRs that had been generated with the MIRA antigen-specificity platform. Breadth was defined as the fraction of unique TCRs that were SARS-CoV-2-associated, and depth was defined as the fraction of total T cells that were SARS-CoV-2-associated. Using the MIRA data, every spike-specific TCR was mapped to the spike region that the TCR reacted to and assigned to either a CD4 or a CD8 class. Log10-transformed breadth and depth values were compared by one-way ANOVA with Sidak's multiple comparisons tests. TCRdb mirrors the immuneACCESS table, restricted to in-frame sequences. Some clones are absent from its copies; in checked studies, under half trace to an unresolved V gene, and the reason for the others is unknown. V and J calls and clone size are given by that table; D and trimming were obtained from the DNA. Counted in this sample were 110,000 or so clones; roughly 90% of them appeared once. Over 15% of the sample is in the top ten clones.

This record comes from a study of T cell responses to AZD1222 COVID-19 vaccine (dated by TCRdb to the early 2020s). Regarding the study in general: AZD1222 recipients with second doses at about 4 weeks or about 12 weeks were pooled, because spike-specific TCR depth and breadth did not differ between schedules. TCR sequencing covered over 230 trial participants: some 210 given two doses of AZD1222 and about 26 given two doses of MenACWY control vaccine. Trial participants were enrolled by age into subgroups of 18-55, 56-69 and 70-plus years, and 148, 28 and 57 TCR-sequenced participants, respectively, were included in these subgroups.

Based on the germline V gene, the CDR1 and CDR2 sequences are LGHNA and YSLEER. The trim is 0 bases for V and 7 bases for J, with a gap of 9 bases between the germline ends. The CDR3 runs 14 amino acids, cysteine and phenylalanine included. Kept here is only the CDR3 DNA, which spans 42 bases and is read in frame from base 1. The full study reports these points: The 56-69-year group was small, and its depth increase did not reach significance, likely because of low power. Vaccine-associated CD4 TCRs spanned the whole spike protein, with dominant responses in regions 160-218 and 743-854. Conclusions about previously exposed vaccinees are limited because only six or seven AZD1222 recipients were SARS-CoV-2 seropositive at baseline. After two AZD1222 doses, spike-specific TCR breadth and depth were significantly higher than at day 0 and than in MenACWY recipients. Participants were mostly white British, with more females than males. The authors suggested clonal diversity may have been underestimated. Because no samples from the day 14 peak response were available, repertoires could be characterized only after the peak T cell response. Reportedly, almost half of the unique spike-specific TCRs recognized epitopes lying outside the regions that are mutated in the B.1.351 and B.1.1.7 variants.

The sequencing used peripheral blood, collected on day 0 of AZD1222 vaccination. This TCR was sampled from an adult in good health. This receptor chain uses TRBV4-3 and TRBJ2-2, with the D gene too uncertain to name. The encoded CDR3 is CASSQESYLGELFF. In nucleotide form, the sequence is TGCGCCAGCAGCCAAGAGAGTTATCTCGGGGAGCTGTTTTTT.